The 22 T cell receptor beta chains below were found in one sample sequenced in a study of blood T cell repertoires in COVID-19. Data came from immunoSEQ multiplex PCR; TCRdb stores just in-frame clones and leaves some out. The sample has roughly 150,000 clones, 70% to 90% seen once. Sequences were obtained from peripheral blood. The source of these receptors is a woman aged 80 or over with acute or convalescent COVID-19.

The rearrangement joins TRBV6-6 to TRBJ1-3; 11 nucleotides line up with TRBD1. Germline loops: CDR1 MNHNY, CDR2 SVGAGI (reference sequence). Germline trimming cut 6 bases from V and 2 bases from J; bases unmatched to any gene: 6. The CDR3 has 16 amino acids. The CDR3: CASRPGQGVTGNTIYF. CDR3 bases: TGTGCCAGCAGGCCGGGACAGGGGGTAACTGGAAACACCATATATTTT.

V and J are TRBV9 and TRBJ1-5; TRBD1 agrees at 7 bases. The CDR3 has 15 residues. J was trimmed by 2 bases and V by 3 bases; bases with no gene match: 5. In germline, CDR1 is SGDLS, CDR2 YYNGEE. CDR3 sequence (DNA): TGTGCCAGCAGCGCCGGACAGGCCGGCAATCAGCCCCAGCATTTT. It specifies CASSAGQAGNQPQHF.

V and J are TRBV5-8 and TRBJ1-4; D is unresolved. There are 18 residues in the CDR3. Germline assignment: CDR1 SGHTS and CDR2 YDEGEE. The germline V and J ends were trimmed by 5 bases and 6 bases, with 26 bases remaining between them. DNA for the CDR3: TGTGCCAGCAGAAGAGAGACACAAGGCATGCGTGACGATGAAAAACTGTTTTTT. Translation: CASRRETQGMRDDEKLFF.

The V gene is TRBV5-1, the J gene TRBJ1-2; 7 nucleotides match TRBD1. V trimming: 5 bases; J trimming: 2 bases; junction bases outside the gene matches: 12. The germline V gene encodes CDR1 SGHRS and CDR2 YFSETQ. The CDR3 contains 16 residues. Written as DNA, the CDR3 is TGCGCCAGCAGGGGACAGAGTTCTCTTTACAACTATGGCTACACCTTC. Encoded protein: CASRGQSSLYNYGYTF.

The rearrangement links TRBV15 to TRBJ1-1; 7 positions agree with TRBD1. The ends lost 0 bases at V and 12 bases at J; junction bases unmatched: 10. This CDR3 has 14 amino acids. The germline V gene encodes CDR1 LNHNV and CDR2 YYDKDF (reference sequence). CDR3 sequence (DNA): TGTGCCACCAGCAGAGATAATAGTCGACAGGGTTCTTTCTTT. It specifies CATSRDNSRQGSFF.

The table lists this clone with many counts. The chain combines TRBV11-1 with TRBJ2-7, with a tentative D call TRBD1 (6 bases). CDR3 size: 13 residues. Trimming took off 5 bases at V and 3 bases at J, with 11 bases between the two ends. Germline V gene data show CDR1 as SGHAT and CDR2 as FQDESV (reference sequence). For the CDR3, the DNA is TGTGCCAGCAGCGGAGGACAGCTCTACGAGCAGTACTTC. Its translation: CASSGGQLYEQYF.

The genes are TRBV2 and TRBJ1-1; D gene ambiguous. CDR3 length: 14 residues. Germline V lookup: CDR1 SNHLY, CDR2 FYNNEI. The V end was cut by 7 bases, the J end by 6 bases, with 18 bases between. CDR3 protein: CASTSRAGAAEAFF. In DNA, the CDR3 is TGTGCCAGCACATCGAGGGCCGGAGCCGCTGAAGCTTTCTTT.

This clone showed up just once. V usage is TRBV7-8 and J usage is TRBJ1-1; the D is unclear. This CDR3 is 13 amino acids long. Trimming shortened V by 6 bases and J by 1 base, and 9 bases separated the two germline ends. The germline CDR1 and CDR2 sequences are SGHVS and FQNEAQ. The CDR3 sequence: CASSLTGNTEAFF. As DNA, the CDR3 is TGTGCCAGCAGTCTGACGGGGAACACTGAAGCTTTCTTT. The full variable domain, its missing parts supplied by reference TRBV7-8 and TRBJ1-1, is GAGVSQSPRYKVAKRGQDVALRCDPISGHVSLFWYQQALGQGPEFLTYFQNEAQLDKSGLPSDRFFAERPEGSVSTLKIQRTQQEDSAVYLCASSLTGNTEAFFGQGTRLTVV.

The chain recombines TRBV30 with TRBJ1-1; D perhaps matches TRBD1 (5 bases). Germline V gives CDR1 GTSNPN, CDR2 SVGIG (reference sequence). CDR3 size: 13 residues. V shed 1 base and J shed 0 bases, with 6 bases lying between them. Written as DNA, the CDR3 is TGTGCCTGGAGTGGGGGCATGAACACTGAAGCTTTCTTT. Protein product: CAWSGGMNTEAFF.

The V and J genes are TRBV19 and TRBJ1-2; 9 nucleotides line up with TRBD1. The J segment lost 4 bases and the V segment lost 6 bases, leaving 6 bases of the junction unmatched. Looked up from germline, CDR1 is LNHDA and CDR2 is SQIVND (reference sequence). The CDR3 extends over 14 amino acids. As DNA, the CDR3 is TGTGCCAGTAGAGAGACAGGGGGGGGCTATGGCTACACCTTC. The encoded protein is CASRETGGGYGYTF.

The chain joins TRBV19 to TRBJ1-1, with 9 bases identical to TRBD1. With 6 bases clipped from V and 6 bases from J, the junction kept 17 bases outside the gene matches. Germline CDR1 and CDR2: LNHDA and SQIVND (reference sequence). This CDR3 has 17 residues. CDR3 in amino acids: CASSPMWGQGFSAEAFF. DNA for the CDR3: TGTGCCAGTAGCCCGATGTGGGGACAGGGTTTTAGCGCTGAAGCTTTCTTT.

V is TRBV23-1 and J is TRBJ2-5; tentative D call: TRBD1 (5 bases). TRBV23-1 is an ORF, and what it does is uncertain. The CDR3 runs to 12 residues. Deletions cut 6 bases from V and 3 bases from J, with 8 bases between. CDR3 region: CASRKQEETQYF. The CDR3 DNA is TGCGCCAGCAGGAAACAGGAAGAGACCCAGTACTTC.

The chain uses TRBV7-8 and TRBJ2-1; 9 bases are shared with TRBD2. The CDR3 length is 15 residues. J gave up 6 bases and V 8 bases, and 11 bases lay outside the gene matches. Germline CDR1 SGHVS, CDR2 FQNEAQ. CDR3 nucleotide sequence: TGTGCCAGCCTATCTCTTAGCGGGGGTTCCAATGAGCAGTTCTTC. This codes for CASLSLSGGSNEQFF.

V and J are TRBV12-3 or TRBV12-4 and TRBJ1-2; D is unresolved. V was shortened by 6 bases and J by 3 bases, with 8 bases between the two germline ends. There are 12 residues in the CDR3. The CDR3 DNA follows: TGTGCCAGCAGCATTACTTACTATGGCTACACCTTC. It encodes CASSITYYGYTF.

This chain connects TRBV18 to TRBJ2-4; 9 bases line up with TRBD1. Per germline, CDR1 KGHSH and CDR2 LQKENI. The J segment lost 0 bases and the V segment lost 6 bases, leaving 6 bases of the junction unmatched. This CDR3 has 16 amino acids. CDR3 loop: CASSLGTGRAKNIQYF. The CDR3 DNA sequence: TGTGCCAGCTCGCTCGGGACAGGGAGAGCCAAAAACATTCAGTACTTC.

This clone was seen more than once but under ten times. The V and J genes are TRBV9 and TRBJ1-4, with D possibly being TRBD1 (5 bases). This CDR3 spans 16 amino acids. Germline V gene sequence: CDR1 SGDLS, CDR2 YYNGEE. The germline V and J ends were trimmed by 0 bases and 4 bases, with 13 bases remaining between them. CDR3 sequence: CASSVGRANLNEKLFF. As DNA, the CDR3 is TGTGCCAGCAGCGTAGGCAGGGCTAACCTTAATGAAAAACTGTTTTTT.

V and J are TRBV5-1 and TRBJ1-2; 9 bases agree with TRBD1. From germline, CDR1 is SGHRS and CDR2 YFSETQ. V gave up 4 bases and J gave up 8 bases; unmatched junction bases: 12. This CDR3 is 15 amino acids long. CDR3 sequence: CASSLPGQGFEGYTF. Here the CDR3 DNA reads TGCGCCAGCAGCCTCCCGGGACAGGGTTTCGAGGGCTACACCTTC.

The genes are TRBV11-3 and TRBJ2-3; D might be TRBD1 (6 bases). The germline V gene encodes CDR1 SGHNT and CDR2 YENEEA. CDR3 length: 16 residues. Trimming left V 5 bases short and J 1 base short, with 16 bases between. CDR3 coding DNA: TGTGCCAGCAGCCAAACAGGGATTCTCCGCACAGATACGCAGTATTTT. Amino acids: CASSQTGILRTDTQYF.

The chain has TRBV12-3 or TRBV12-4 and TRBJ1-2; D perhaps matches TRBD1 (5 bases). V lost 6 bases to trimming and J lost 4 bases, with 9 bases between them. This CDR3 has 12 amino acids. The CDR3 coding sequence is TGTGCCAGCAGGTGGGGCAGCTATGGCTACACCTTC. This encodes CASRWGSYGYTF.

V usage is TRBV7-2 and J usage is TRBJ2-2; no firm D call. The CDR3 runs to 15 residues. CDR1 and CDR2 (germline): SGHTA, FQGNSA. The V and J ends lost 1 base and 9 bases respectively, with 15 bases between them. CDR3 sequence: CASSLERGGPRELFF. The DNA for the CDR3 is TGTGCCAGCAGCTTAGAACGCGGTGGCCCCAGGGAGCTGTTTTTT.

The CDR3 DNA reads TGTGCCAGCAGCTTCCAGGGCCCCTACGAGCAGTACTTC. Translating gives CASSFQGPYEQYF. The rearrangement joins TRBV11-2 to TRBJ2-7, with D perhaps matching TRBD1 (5 bases). Germline-derived CDR1 and CDR2 are SGHAT and FQNNGV. Trimming took 3 bases from V and 2 from J, leaving 8 bases between them. The CDR3 contains 13 residues. Drawing the rest from reference TRBV11-2 and TRBJ2-7, the complete variable domain is EAGVAQSPRYKIIEKRQSVAFWCNPISGHATLYWYQQILGQGPKLLIQFQNNGVVDDSQLPKDRFSAERLKGVDSTLKIQPAKLEDSAVYLCASSFQGPYEQYFGPGTRLTVT.

V usage is TRBV6-5 and J usage is TRBJ2-3, with TRBD1 matching over 7 bases. This CDR3 contains 14 residues. Germline values: CDR1 MNHEY, CDR2 SVGAGI. The V and J ends lost 8 bases and 5 bases, in that order; junction bases with no gene match: 10. This CDR3 reads CASWRRGLGDTQYF. The CDR3, as DNA: TGTGCCAGCTGGCGAAGGGGGCTGGGAGATACGCAGTATTTT.